One sample yielded the 27 T cell receptor beta chains listed below, sequenced in a study of response to subunit inactivated influenza vaccine. TCRdb reprocessed the RT-PCR reads with MiXCR, giving one entry per CDR3 protein. The sample lists 650,000 to 700,000 distinct CDR3 sequences; 15% to 18% were seen once. Specimen: PBMCs from blood, collected roughly 12 days after vaccination. The receptors here all came from a man aged 50-59 years who received an inactivated influenza vaccine.

In its sample, this clonotype was seen many times. This chain links TRBV12-3 or TRBV12-4 with TRBJ2-5, with no clear D. The CDR3 totals 13 residues. The ends were cut back, 1 base at V and 4 bases at J, with 7 bases in the middle. The CDR3 nucleotides are TGTGCCAGCAGTTTAGGTCTTGTAGAGACCCAGTACTTC. It translates to CASSLGLVETQYF.

This clonotype was observed many times. The V call is TRBV4-1, the J call TRBJ2-5; D possibly corresponds to TRBD2 (6 bases). Trimming cost V 0 bases and J 6 bases, with 14 bases left between them. Germline V lookup: CDR1 MGHRA, CDR2 YSYEKL. The CDR3 spans 15 residues. In nucleotides, the CDR3 is TGCGCCAGCAGCCAAGATTCTAATAGCGGAAAGACCCAGTACTTC. This sequence encodes CASSQDSNSGKTQYF.

This clonotype was counted between two and nine times. The genes are TRBV5-1 and TRBJ1-2, with 7 positions matching TRBD1. Germline V gives CDR1 SGHRS, CDR2 YFSETQ. This CDR3 has 15 residues. V gave up 3 bases and J gave up 4 bases; unmatched junction bases: 9. CDR3 bases: TGCGCCAGCAGCTGGGGGCCCGGGACAGCCTATGGCTACACCTTC. This codes for CASSWGPGTAYGYTF. The entire variable domain, with the rest obtained from reference TRBV5-1 and TRBJ1-2, is as follows: KAGVTQTPRYLIKTRGQQVTLSCSPISGHRSVSWYQQTPGQGLQFLFEYFSETQRNKGNFPGRFSGRQFSNSRSEMNVSTLELGDSALYLCASSWGPGTAYGYTFGSGTRLTVV.

This chain uses TRBV7-2 with TRBJ2-7; maybe TRBD2 (5 bases). Germline V gene lookup returns CDR1 SGHTA and CDR2 FQGNSA. This CDR3 spans 13 amino acids. V lost 0 bases, J lost 7 bases, and 10 bases lay in between. CDR3 sequence reads: CASSLAPGLEQYF. The CDR3 nucleotides are TGTGCCAGCAGCTTAGCGCCGGGGTTGGAGCAGTACTTC.

This clonotype has only a few counts. The chain joins TRBV5-5 to TRBJ2-2; 7 bases fit TRBD1. The CDR3 contains 15 residues. With V trimmed by 4 bases and J by 0 bases, 3 bases remained unmatched. Looked up from germline, CDR1 is SGHKS and CDR2 is YYEKEE (reference sequence). CDR3 sequence (DNA): TGTGCCAGCAGCCCGGGACAGCCGAACACCGGGGAGCTGTTTTTT. It translates to CASSPGQPNTGELFF.

This clonotype was seen a few times. The chain joins TRBV20-1 to TRBJ2-3, with D possibly being TRBD1 (6 bases). The germline V gene has CDR1 DFQATT and CDR2 SNEGSKA (reference sequence). This CDR3 spans 15 amino acids. V was trimmed by 3 bases and J by 3 bases, leaving 16 bases between them. The CDR3 loop reads CSARKATGPTDTQYF. CDR3 in DNA: TGCAGTGCTAGGAAAGCAACAGGGCCAACAGATACGCAGTATTTT.

This clonotype was detected a few times. The chain carries TRBV7-2 and TRBJ2-2; no definite D call. This CDR3 is 13 amino acids long. V was shortened by 5 bases and J by 4 bases, with 8 bases between the two germline ends. Germline V gene lookup returns CDR1 SGHTA and CDR2 FQGNSA. The CDR3 nucleotides read TGTGCCAGCAGCCAGTTACTCACCGGGGAGCTGTTTTTT. It yields the protein CASSQLLTGELFF. Supplemented by reference TRBV7-2 and TRBJ2-2, the full variable domain reads GAGVSQSPSNKVTEKGKDVELRCDPISGHTALYWYRQSLGQGLEFLIYFQGNSAPDKSGLPSDRFSAERTGGSVSTLTIQRTQQEDSAVYLCASSQLLTGELFFGEGSRLTVL.

This chain connects TRBV10-3 to TRBJ2-7, with D perhaps TRBD1 (6 bases). The CDR3 has 14 amino acids. Germline lookup yields CDR1 ENHRY and CDR2 SYGVKD. Deletions cut 1 base from V and 4 bases from J, with 11 bases between. The CDR3 region has the DNA TGTGCCATCAGTGAGTGGGGGCCCGAGTACGAGCAGTACTTC. Translating gives CAISEWGPEYEQYF.

The rearrangement links TRBV12-3 or TRBV12-4 to TRBJ2-3; the D call may be TRBD1 or TRBD2 (6 bases each). The CDR3 has 19 residues. Trimming took 7 bases from V and 3 from J, leaving 29 bases between them. CDR3 in amino acids: CASTRLWPGAPKSTDTQYF. In DNA form, the CDR3 reads TGTGCCAGCACACGGCTATGGCCGGGGGCGCCAAAGTCGACAGATACGCAGTATTTT.

This clonotype showed up just a few times. The chain joins TRBV2 to TRBJ2-3, with no clear D. Germline V gene data show CDR1 as SNHLY and CDR2 as FYNNEI. The V end was cut by 9 bases, the J end by 1 base, with 8 bases between. This CDR3 region has 12 residues. CDR3 loop: CARSRGTDTQYF. CDR3 in DNA: TGTGCCAGAAGCAGAGGCACAGATACGCAGTATTTT. Using reference TRBV2 and TRBJ2-3 for the parts outside the CDR3, the full variable domain is EPEVTQTPSHQVTQMGQEVILRCVPISNHLYFYWYRQILGQKVEFLVSFYNNEISEKSEIFDDQFSVERPDGSNFTLKIRSTKLEDSAMYFCARSRGTDTQYFGPGTRLTVL.

The genes are TRBV16 and TRBJ1-5; unclear D gene. Trimming took 0 bases from V and 0 from J, leaving 3 bases between them. Germline V lookup: CDR1 KGHSY, CDR2 FQNENV. The CDR3 is 14 residues long. The CDR3 is CASSQSSSNQPQHF. DNA for the CDR3: TGTGCCAGCAGCCAATCTTCTAGCAATCAGCCCCAGCATTTT.

This sequence joins TRBV28 and TRBJ1-5; D is unresolved. From germline, CDR1 is MDHEN and CDR2 SYDVKM. This CDR3 contains 15 residues. Trimming stripped 6 bases from V and 3 bases from J, with 15 bases between. CDR3 nucleotides: TGTGCCAGCAGAGCCGCGGGCCTAAACAATCAGCCCCAGCATTTT. It encodes CASRAAGLNNQPQHF.

This clonotype showed up many times. The junction differs from germline at one of its ends, possibly a read error. The rearrangement joins TRBV10-3 to TRBJ2-7; no definite D call. The CDR3 is 13 amino acids. Germline CDR1 ENHRY, CDR2 SYGVKD. CDR3 coding DNA: TGTGCCATCAGTGAGTCGTCCTGGGTTGGAGCAGACTTC. Translated, it gives CAISESSWVGADF.

The rearrangement uses TRBV5-1 and TRBJ2-5; either TRBD1 or TRBD2 may fit D (5 bases each). Germline V gene data show CDR1 as SGHRS and CDR2 as YFSETQ. The CDR3 is 13 amino acids. Trimming removed 4 bases at V and 2 bases at J, with 9 bases between. The CDR3 DNA reads TGCGCCAGCAGCCGGGGACGGCAAGAGACCCAGTACTTC. Translation gives CASSRGRQETQYF.

The chain is built from TRBV5-1 and TRBJ2-1; 7 bases map to TRBD2. CDR1 SGHRS and CDR2 YFSETQ come from the germline V gene. Trimming removed 4 bases from V and 15 bases from J; junction bases left unmatched: 10. The CDR3 sequence is 12 residues long. The CDR3 loop reads CASSDRLAGTFF. CDR3 sequence (DNA): TGCGCCAGCAGCGACCGACTAGCTGGAACGTTCTTC.

The genes are TRBV29-1 and TRBJ1-2, with D uncertain. The CDR3 is 13 amino acids. CDR1 and CDR2 from the germline V gene are SQVTM and ANQGSEA. V lost 2 bases to trimming and J lost 8 bases, with 15 bases between them. This chain's CDR3 is CSVETGKTYGYTF. The CDR3, as DNA: TGCAGCGTTGAAACCGGGAAAACCTACGGCTACACCTTC.

This clonotype has a handful of counts. The chain uses TRBV14 and TRBJ1-2; D might be TRBD1 (5 bases). Trimming shortened V by 4 bases and J by 0 bases, and 12 bases separated the two germline ends. Germline V lookup: CDR1 SGHDN, CDR2 FVKESK. The CDR3 runs to 15 residues. For the CDR3, the DNA is TGTGCCAGCAGCCGCCAGGGTTCGGCTAACTATGGCTACACCTTC. Protein sequence: CASSRQGSANYGYTF.

The chain combines TRBV4-3 with TRBJ1-1, with D unresolved. Trimming cost V 10 bases and J 0 bases, with 12 bases left between them. The CDR3 runs to 13 residues. Germline lookup yields CDR1 LGHNA and CDR2 YSLEER. CDR3 residues: CATSRAMNTEAFF. The CDR3 bases are TGCGCCACAAGCCGGGCAATGAACACTGAAGCTTTCTTT.

This chain links TRBV24-1 with TRBJ2-3, with TRBD2 identical over 8 bases. V dropped 2 bases and J dropped 3; count of bases not matched to a gene: 6. The CDR3 spans 16 residues. CDR1 is KGHDR, CDR2 SFDVKD, per germline. CDR3 residues: CATSDSGTSGTDTQYF. The DNA of the CDR3 is TGTGCCACCAGTGATTCCGGGACTAGTGGTACAGATACGCAGTATTTT.

This clonotype turned up a few times. The chain couples TRBV20-1 to TRBJ2-5; D is perhaps TRBD1 (6 bases). Trimming removed 0 bases from V and 3 bases from J, with 17 bases in between. This CDR3 is built from 16 residues. Looked up from germline, CDR1 is DFQATT and CDR2 is SNEGSKA (reference sequence). CDR3: CSARETGTNTKETQYF. The DNA for the CDR3 is TGCAGTGCTAGAGAAACCGGGACAAACACAAAAGAGACCCAGTACTTC.

The table lists this clonotype with a few counts. The chain combines TRBV12-5 with TRBJ1-1; the match to TRBD1 covers 9 bases. The CDR3 consists of 14 residues. V shed 7 bases, J shed 4 bases, and the junction held 7 bases outside the gene matches. CDR1 is LGHNT and CDR2 is FRNRAP in the germline V gene. The CDR3 is CASAYGTGRTEAFF. The CDR3 nucleotides read TGTGCTAGTGCCTATGGGACAGGGCGCACTGAAGCTTTCTTT.

The CDR3 protein is CSVGSRTGYQETQYF. The CDR3 DNA sequence: TGCAGCGTTGGTTCCCGGACAGGGTATCAAGAGACCCAGTACTTC. V is TRBV29-1 and J is TRBJ2-5, with 8 bases identical to TRBD1. The V and J ends lost 4 bases and 2 bases, in that order; junction bases with no gene match: 9. This CDR3 has 15 amino acids. Germline assignment: CDR1 SQVTM and CDR2 ANQGSEA.

The sample holds many counts of this clonotype. The gene calls are TRBV11-2 and TRBJ2-1; 10 bases fit TRBD1. The CDR3 extends over 18 amino acids. V trimming: 4 bases; J trimming: 6 bases; junction bases outside the gene matches: 15. Germline-derived CDR1 and CDR2 are SGHAT and FQNNGV. CDR3 residues: CASSSYIRRDRGGNEQFF. CDR3 nucleotide sequence: TGTGCCAGCAGCTCGTACATCCGGCGGGACAGGGGAGGCAATGAGCAGTTCTTC. Full variable domain (outside the CDR3, taken from reference TRBV11-2 and TRBJ2-1): EAGVAQSPRYKIIEKRQSVAFWCNPISGHATLYWYQQILGQGPKLLIQFQNNGVVDDSQLPKDRFSAERLKGVDSTLKIQPAKLEDSAVYLCASSSYIRRDRGGNEQFFGPGTRLTVL.

The table lists this clonotype with a few counts. This chain uses TRBV5-1 with TRBJ2-5; the match to TRBD1 covers 10 bases. The CDR3 has 15 residues. Germline lookup yields CDR1 SGHRS and CDR2 YFSETQ. The ends lost 4 bases at V and 4 bases at J; junction bases unmatched: 7. CDR3 bases: TGCGCCAGCAGCAACCGGGACAGGGGAGGAGAGACCCAGTACTTC. Translation gives CASSNRDRGGETQYF.

This clonotype was observed many times. The rearrangement uses TRBV4-1 and TRBJ2-7; TRBD2 matches 8 bases. Germline trimming cut 4 bases from V and 0 bases from J; bases unmatched to any gene: 5. Germline CDR1 reads MGHRA; CDR2 reads YSYEKL. The CDR3 extends over 15 amino acids. The CDR3 nucleotides read TGCGCCAGCAGCCTAAGCGGGGGTCCCTCCTACGAGCAGTACTTC. It yields the protein CASSLSGGPSYEQYF.

This clonotype was seen a few times. V is TRBV29-1 and J is TRBJ2-1, with TRBD2 identical over 10 bases. Losses at the gene ends were 7 bases for V and 1 base for J; bases not matched to a gene: 10. The CDR3 has 16 residues. CDR1 is SQVTM and CDR2 is ANQGSEA in the germline V gene. CDR3 in DNA: TGCAGCGCCGAATCGGCTAGCGGGAGTTCCTACAATGAGCAGTTCTTC. It codes for CSAESASGSSYNEQFF.

This clonotype was recorded at least ten times. This chain uses TRBV28 with TRBJ2-4; unclear D gene. The CDR3 is made up of 13 amino acids. The V gene lost 6 bases and the J gene lost 4 bases, with 10 bases spanning the gap. The germline V gene has CDR1 MDHEN and CDR2 SYDVKM. The CDR3 DNA sequence: TGTGCCAGCAGGGAACTCGGAAAAAACATTCAGTACTTC. Translating it yields CASRELGKNIQYF.